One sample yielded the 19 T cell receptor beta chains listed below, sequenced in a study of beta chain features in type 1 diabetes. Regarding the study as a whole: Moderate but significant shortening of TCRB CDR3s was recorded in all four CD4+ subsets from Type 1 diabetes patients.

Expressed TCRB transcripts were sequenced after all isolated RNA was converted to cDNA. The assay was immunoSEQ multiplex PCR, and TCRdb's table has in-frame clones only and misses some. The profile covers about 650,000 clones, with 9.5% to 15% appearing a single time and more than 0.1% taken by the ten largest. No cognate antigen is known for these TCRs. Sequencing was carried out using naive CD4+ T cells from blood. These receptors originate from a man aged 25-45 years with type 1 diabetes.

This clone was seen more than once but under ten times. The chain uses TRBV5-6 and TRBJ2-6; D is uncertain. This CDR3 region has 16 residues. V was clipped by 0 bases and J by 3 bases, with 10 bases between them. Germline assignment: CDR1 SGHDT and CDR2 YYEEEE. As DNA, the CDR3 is TGTGCCAGCAGCTTGGGAGGCCCAGGTGGGGCCAACGTCCTGACTTTC. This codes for CASSLGGPGGANVLTF. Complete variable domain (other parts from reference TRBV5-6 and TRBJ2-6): DAGVTQSPTHLIKTRGQQVTLRCSPKSGHDTVSWYQQALGQGPQFIFQYYEEEERQRGNFPDRFSGHQFPNYSSELNVNALLLGDSALYLCASSLGGPGGANVLTFGAGSRLTVL.

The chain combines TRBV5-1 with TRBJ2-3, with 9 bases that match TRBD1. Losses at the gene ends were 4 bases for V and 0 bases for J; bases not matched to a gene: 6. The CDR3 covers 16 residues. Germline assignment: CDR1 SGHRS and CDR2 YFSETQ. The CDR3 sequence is CASSAGQGQSTDTQYF. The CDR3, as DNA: TGCGCCAGCAGCGCCGGACAGGGGCAGAGCACAGATACGCAGTATTTT.

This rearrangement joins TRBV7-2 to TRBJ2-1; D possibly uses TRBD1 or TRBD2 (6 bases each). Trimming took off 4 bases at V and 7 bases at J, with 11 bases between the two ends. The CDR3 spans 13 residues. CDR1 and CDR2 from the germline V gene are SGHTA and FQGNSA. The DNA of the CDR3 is TGTGCCAGCAGCTCGGGGGCCGGGAATGAGCAGTTCTTC. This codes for CASSSGAGNEQFF.

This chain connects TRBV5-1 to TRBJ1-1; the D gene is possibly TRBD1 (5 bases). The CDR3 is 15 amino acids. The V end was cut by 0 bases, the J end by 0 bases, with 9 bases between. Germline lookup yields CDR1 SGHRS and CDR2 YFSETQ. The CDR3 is CASSLDPGLNTEAFF. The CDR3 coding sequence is TGCGCCAGCAGCTTGGACCCGGGACTGAACACTGAAGCTTTCTTT. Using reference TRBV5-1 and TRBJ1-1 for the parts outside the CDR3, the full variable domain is KAGVTQTPRYLIKTRGQQVTLSCSPISGHRSVSWYQQTPGQGLQFLFEYFSETQRNKGNFPGRFSGRQFSNSRSEMNVSTLELGDSALYLCASSLDPGLNTEAFFGQGTRLTVV.

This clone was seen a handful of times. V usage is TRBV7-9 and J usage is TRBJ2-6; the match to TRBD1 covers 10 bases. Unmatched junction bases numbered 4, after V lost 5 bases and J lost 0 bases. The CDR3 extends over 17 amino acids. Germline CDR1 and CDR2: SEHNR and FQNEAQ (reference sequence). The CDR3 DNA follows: TGTGCCAGCAGCCCCCGGACAGGGGGCTCTGGGGCCAACGTCCTGACTTTC. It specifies CASSPRTGGSGANVLTF.

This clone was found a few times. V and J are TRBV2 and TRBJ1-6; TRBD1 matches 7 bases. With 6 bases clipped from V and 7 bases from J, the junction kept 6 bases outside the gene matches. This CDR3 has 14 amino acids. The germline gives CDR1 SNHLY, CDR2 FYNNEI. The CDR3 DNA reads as TGTGCCAGCAGACGGGACAGTCCGAATTCACCCCTCCACTTT. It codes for CASRRDSPNSPLHF.

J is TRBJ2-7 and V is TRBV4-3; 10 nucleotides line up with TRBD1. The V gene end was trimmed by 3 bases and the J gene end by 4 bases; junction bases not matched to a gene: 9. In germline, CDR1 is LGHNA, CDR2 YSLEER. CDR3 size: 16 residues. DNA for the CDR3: TGCGCCAGCAGCCACCTACCGGGACAGGGGTTGTACGAGCAGTACTTC. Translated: CASSHLPGQGLYEQYF.

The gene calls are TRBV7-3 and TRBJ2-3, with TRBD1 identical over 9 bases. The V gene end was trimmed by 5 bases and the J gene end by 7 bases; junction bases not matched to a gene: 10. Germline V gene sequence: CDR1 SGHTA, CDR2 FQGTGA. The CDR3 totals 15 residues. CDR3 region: CASSATGTGSNTQYF. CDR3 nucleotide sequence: TGTGCCAGCAGCGCCACCGGGACAGGGTCAAATACGCAGTATTTT.

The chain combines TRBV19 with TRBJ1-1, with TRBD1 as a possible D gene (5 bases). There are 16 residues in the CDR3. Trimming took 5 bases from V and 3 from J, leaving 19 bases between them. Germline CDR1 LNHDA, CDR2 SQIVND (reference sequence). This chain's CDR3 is CASSPSPTRGDTEAFF. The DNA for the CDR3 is TGTGCCAGTAGTCCGTCCCCCACTAGGGGAGACACTGAAGCTTTCTTT. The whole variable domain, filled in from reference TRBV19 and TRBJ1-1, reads DGGITQSPKYLFRKEGQNVTLSCEQNLNHDAMYWYRQDPGQGLRLIYYSQIVNDFQKGDIAEGYSVSREKKESFPLTVTSAQKNPTAFYLCASSPSPTRGDTEAFFGQGTRLTVV.

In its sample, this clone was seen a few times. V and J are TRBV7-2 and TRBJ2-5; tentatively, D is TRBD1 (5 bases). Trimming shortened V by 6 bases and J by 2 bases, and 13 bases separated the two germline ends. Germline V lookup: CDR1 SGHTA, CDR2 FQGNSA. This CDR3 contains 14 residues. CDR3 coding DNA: TGTGCCAGCAGATATGGGGCAGTTCAAGAGACCCAGTACTTC. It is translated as CASRYGAVQETQYF.

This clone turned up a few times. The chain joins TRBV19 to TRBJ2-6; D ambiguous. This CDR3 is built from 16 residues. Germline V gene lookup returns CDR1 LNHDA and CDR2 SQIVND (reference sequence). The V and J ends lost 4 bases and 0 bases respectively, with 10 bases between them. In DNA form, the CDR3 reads TGTGCCAGTAGTACCGGACGGTACTCTGGGGCCAACGTCCTGACTTTC. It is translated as CASSTGRYSGANVLTF.

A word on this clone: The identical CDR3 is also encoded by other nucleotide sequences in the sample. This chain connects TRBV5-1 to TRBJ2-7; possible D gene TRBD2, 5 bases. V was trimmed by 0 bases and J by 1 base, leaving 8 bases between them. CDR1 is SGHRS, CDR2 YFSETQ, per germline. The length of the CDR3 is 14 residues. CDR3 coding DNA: TGCGCCAGCAGCTTGGCGGCGGGTTCCTACGAGCAGTACTTC. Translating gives CASSLAAGSYEQYF.

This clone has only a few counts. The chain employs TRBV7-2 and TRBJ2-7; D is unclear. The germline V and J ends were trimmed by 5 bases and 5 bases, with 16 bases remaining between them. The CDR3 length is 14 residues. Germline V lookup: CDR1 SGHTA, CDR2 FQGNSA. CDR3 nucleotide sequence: TGTGCCAGCAGCCCACGGACCTTGAGGAACGAGCAGTACTTC. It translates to CASSPRTLRNEQYF.

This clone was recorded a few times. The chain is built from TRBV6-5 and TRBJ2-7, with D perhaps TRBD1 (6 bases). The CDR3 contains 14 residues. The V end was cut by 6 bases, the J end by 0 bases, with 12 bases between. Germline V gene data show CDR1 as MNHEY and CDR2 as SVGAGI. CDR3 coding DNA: TGTGCCAGCAGCCGACAGGCCAGCTCCTACGAGCAGTACTTC. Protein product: CASSRQASSYEQYF.

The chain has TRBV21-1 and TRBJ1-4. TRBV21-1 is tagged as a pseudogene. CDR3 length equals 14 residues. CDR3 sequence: CASSLWSLDEKLFF. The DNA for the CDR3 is TGTGCCAGCAGCCTCTGGTCGCTGGACGAAAAACTGTTTTTT.

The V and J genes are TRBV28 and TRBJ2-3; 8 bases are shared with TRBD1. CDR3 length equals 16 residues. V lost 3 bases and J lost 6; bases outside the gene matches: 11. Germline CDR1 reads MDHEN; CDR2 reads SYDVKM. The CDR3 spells CASSFGPGTGADTQYF. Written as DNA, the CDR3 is TGTGCCAGCAGTTTCGGTCCCGGGACAGGCGCTGATACGCAGTATTTT.

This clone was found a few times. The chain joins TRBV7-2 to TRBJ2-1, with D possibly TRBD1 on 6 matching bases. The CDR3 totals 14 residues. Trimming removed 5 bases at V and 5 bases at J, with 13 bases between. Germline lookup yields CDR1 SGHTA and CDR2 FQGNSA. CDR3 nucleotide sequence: TGTGCCAGCAGCCGAGGACAGTTAAACAATGAGCAGTTCTTC. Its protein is CASSRGQLNNEQFF.

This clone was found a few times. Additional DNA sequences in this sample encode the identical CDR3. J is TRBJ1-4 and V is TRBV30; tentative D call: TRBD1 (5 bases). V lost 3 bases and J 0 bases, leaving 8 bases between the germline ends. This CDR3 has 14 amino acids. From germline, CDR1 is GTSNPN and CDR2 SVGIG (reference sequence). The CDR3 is CAWRGLATNEKLFF. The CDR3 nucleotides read TGTGCCTGGAGGGGACTAGCAACTAATGAAAAACTGTTTTTT.

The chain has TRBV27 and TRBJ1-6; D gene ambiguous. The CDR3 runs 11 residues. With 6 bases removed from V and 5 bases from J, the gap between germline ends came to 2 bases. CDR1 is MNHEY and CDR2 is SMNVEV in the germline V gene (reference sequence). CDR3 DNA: TGTGCCAGCAGACATAATTCACCCCTCCACTTT. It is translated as CASRHNSPLHF.